This entry is about one T cell receptor beta chain. Its target antigen remains unknown. The record has no base qualities; no much larger clone is one base away. Library method: the immunoSEQ multiplex PCR assay. The study's own analysis went as follows. Clones were defined as neoantigen-specific by significant expansion to the relevant peptide and no significant expansion to any other tested peptide. In TCRdb, the immuneACCESS table is reduced to in-frame sequences with V and J assigned. These tables do not hold every clone; where another copy was compared, an unresolved V gene accounts for under half, and the others remain unexplained. For V, J and clone size, that table is used; D and trimming come from the DNA. Here the sample has roughly 10,000 clones; approximately 89% occur a single time. About 12% of the sample belongs to the ten largest clones. Relative to germline, V is 9 bases shorter and J is 13 bases shorter, with 19 bases between their ends. The germline V gene (reference sequence) gives CDR1 as LNHDA and CDR2 as SQIVND. The CDR3 numbers 12 residues from cysteine through phenylalanine. The read is trimmed to its CDR3 DNA, 36 bases read in frame from base 1.

This sample is part of a study of PD-1 blockade in mismatch repair-deficient tumors (dated by TCRdb to 2016 to 2017). In the study overall: The trial enrolled roughly 83 consecutive patients with some twelve mismatch repair-deficient cancer types between September 2013 and 2016, all previously treated and progressing. Tumor-associated T cell clones in the peripheral blood of patients responding to PD-1 blockade were tracked using deep sequencing of TCR CDR3 regions. Study-wide findings and limitations: After pembrolizumab, tumor-resident clones, which were often undetectable in blood before treatment, expanded rapidly and then contracted, generally ahead of radiologic responses. Three of seven peptides elicited clonal expansion, yielding some 140 unique blood TCRs, roughly 7 also found in tumor; all positive peptides derived from frameshift mutations.

Read against the paper, the sample's time point label means: roughly 11-day in vitro stimulation with candidate neoantigen peptide 7. Mismatch repair deficiency in every enrolled patient was established by polymerase chain reaction or immunohistochemistry. TCR sequencing was performed for a few patients who responded to pembrolizumab therapy. Each of about 7 ELISpot-reactive candidate neoantigen peptides was used in an approximately 9-day in vitro stimulation prior to TCR sequencing. A control culture lacking peptide was run in an identical manner and was used as the baseline for calculation of clone fold changes. Pembrolizumab PD-1 blockade was prospectively tested in advanced mismatch repair-deficient cancers, regardless of tissue of origin, in the phase II trial.

Source: cells cultured in vitro, taken from a patient treated with pembrolizumab. The clonotype was recovered from an adult with mismatch repair-deficient cancer. The chain employs TRBV19 and TRBJ1-5; TRBD1 is a weak D gene call, 5 bases matching. The CDR3 in this case is CASKNQPGPQHF. The base sequence is TGTGCCAGCAAAAATCAACCGGGGCCACAGCATTTT. With the portions outside the CDR3 filled from the reference TRBV19 and TRBJ1-5 genes, the complete variable region becomes DGGITQSPKYLFRKEGQNVTLSCEQNLNHDAMYWYRQDPGQGLRLIYYSQIVNDFQKGDIAEGYSVSREKKESFPLTVTSAQKNPTAFYLCASKNQPGPQHFGDGTRLSIL.